This is a list of T cell receptor beta chains from one sample in a study of blood T cell repertoires in COVID-19. The protocol was immunoSEQ multiplex PCR, while the TCRdb copy is restricted to in-frame clones and leaves out a portion. The sample holds roughly 280,000 clones, around 90% seen once. Specimen: PBMCs or T cells enriched from blood (not recorded which). These receptors came from a woman in her thirties with acute COVID-19. CDR3s include the opening cysteine and the closing phenylalanine or tryptophan. A D gene is named only where the DNA matches it firmly. The listing skips clone size in some rows; elsewhere it reads once, few, many or a size class.

clone_size,j_call,d_call,v_call,cdr3_nt,cdr3_aa
-,TRBJ2-1,TRBD2,TRBV28,TGTGCCGTTGTAGGCGGGAGGTTTTACAATGAGCAGTTCTTC,CAVVGGRFYNEQFF
-,TRBJ2-1,-,TRBV6-2/TRBV6-3,TGTGCCAGCAGTTGGATGGGAGGTGACAATGAGCAGTTCTTC,CASSWMGGDNEQFF
-,TRBJ2-1,-,TRBV2,TGTGCCAGCAGTATCCGGGGGTCTGAGCAGTTCTTC,CASSIRGSEQFF
-,TRBJ2-7,-,TRBV9,TGTGCCAGCAGCCCCCGGGACAGTGGAAGCGGGAGTGTCTACGAGCAGTACTTC,CASSPRDSGSGSVYEQYF
-,TRBJ1-5,TRBD1,TRBV4-1,TGCGCCAGCAGCCAAGGGACAGGGGATCAGCCCCAGCATTTT,CASSQGTGDQPQHF
-,TRBJ2-7,-,TRBV5-1,TGCGCCAGCAGCTTGACGAGACAGGACCAAGAGCAGTACTTC,CASSLTRQDQEQYF
-,TRBJ1-4,-,TRBV14,TGTGCCAGCAGCCAGGGGGCGAGTGAAAAACTGTTTTTT,CASSQGASEKLFF
-,TRBJ2-1,TRBD2,TRBV15,TGTGCCACCAGTTTCCCGATAGCGGGAGTGGACGGTGAGCAGTTCTTC,CATSFPIAGVDGEQFF
-,TRBJ1-1,TRBD1,TRBV12-3/TRBV12-4,TGTGCCAGCGCCACCAGGGGGACCACTGAAGCTTTCTTT,CASATRGTTEAFF
once,TRBJ2-1,TRBD2,TRBV19,TGTGCCAGTAGTATAGAATTGACTAGCGGATACAATGAGCAGTTCTTC,CASSIELTSGYNEQFF
-,TRBJ2-2,-,TRBV10-3,TGTGCCATCCCCACCCAGACAGGGAACACCGGGGAGCTGTTTTTT,CAIPTQTGNTGELFF
-,TRBJ2-5,TRBD1,TRBV20-1,TGCAGTGCTAGTCAGGGGGAAGGAGAGACCCAGTACTTC,CSASQGEGETQYF
-,TRBJ2-7,TRBD1,TRBV7-2,TGTGCCAGCAGCCCGGGACAGGGGCCGTACGAGCAGTACTTC,CASSPGQGPYEQYF
-,TRBJ2-7,TRBD2,TRBV28,TGTGCCAGCAGGATTGGGACTAGCGGGAGCTACGAGCAGTACTTC,CASRIGTSGSYEQYF
-,TRBJ1-1,-,TRBV7-3,TGTGCCAGCAGCTTAGCAGGGGACACTGAAGCTTTCTTT,CASSLAGDTEAFF
few,TRBJ1-5,TRBD1,TRBV14,TGTGCCAGCAGCCAGAGAGGGGGCGGACAGCCCCAGCATTTT,CASSQRGGGQPQHF
-,TRBJ1-5,TRBD1,TRBV18,TGTGCCAGCTCACAGGGACAGGCCGATCAGCCCCAGCATTTT,CASSQGQADQPQHF
-,TRBJ2-5,-,TRBV5-1,TGCGCCAGCAGTACGGGAGAGACCCAGTACTTC,CASSTGETQYF
-,TRBJ2-7,TRBD2,TRBV13,TGTGCCAGCAGCTTAGGGACTAGCGGAAACTACGAGCAGTACTTC,CASSLGTSGNYEQYF
-,TRBJ2-1,-,TRBV11-2,TGTGCCAGCAGCTCACGGGACATCGGTTATGAGCAGTTCTTC,CASSSRDIGYEQFF
once,TRBJ1-6,TRBD1,TRBV6-5,TGTGCCAGCACTCTGGACAGGATTAATTCACCCCTCCACTTT,CASTLDRINSPLHF
-,TRBJ2-6,-,TRBV5-4,TGTGCCAGCAGTTTCCCCAGGGGTCTAGCTGGGGCCAACGTCCTGACTTTC,CASSFPRGLAGANVLTF
-,TRBJ2-7,TRBD2,TRBV27,TGTGCCAGCAGTTTACGGGCTAGCGGGATTCCCGAGCAGTACTTC,CASSLRASGIPEQYF
-,TRBJ1-2,TRBD1,TRBV2,TGTGCCAGCAGCGAGGCGACAGGGGGCTATGGCTACACCTTC,CASSEATGGYGYTF
-,TRBJ2-7,-,TRBV7-9,TGTGCCAGCAGTCCTGGACAGATCTACGAGCAGTACTTC,CASSPGQIYEQYF
-,TRBJ2-2,TRBD1,TRBV6-1,TGTGCCAGCAGTGACCCCCAGGGGGCTGGTACCGGGGAGCTGTTTTTT,CASSDPQGAGTGELFF
-,TRBJ1-3,TRBD1,TRBV3-1/TRBV3-2,TGTGCCAGCAGCCTGGACAGGGTCGGGGGAAACACCATATATTTT,CASSLDRVGGNTIYF
-,TRBJ1-5,-,TRBV19,TGTGCCAGTAGTATAGGTCTTTATAGCAATCAGCCCCAGCATTTT,CASSIGLYSNQPQHF
few,TRBJ2-2,TRBD2,TRBV14,TGTGCCAGCAGCCAAGGGGCTAGCGGGAACACCGGGGAGCTGTTTTTT,CASSQGASGNTGELFF
few,TRBJ2-7,TRBD2,TRBV5-4,TGTGCCAGCAGCTTGCGAGCTCTAGCGGGGAACTCCTACGAGCAGTACTTC,CASSLRALAGNSYEQYF
-,TRBJ2-2,TRBD1,TRBV24-1,TGTGCCACCAGTGATCCGACAGGGTCGAACACCGGGGAGCTGTTTTTT,CATSDPTGSNTGELFF
-,TRBJ2-2,-,TRBV25-1,TGTGCCAGCAGTACACTATCCACGAACACCGGGGAGCTGTTTTTT,CASSTLSTNTGELFF
-,TRBJ2-1,TRBD1,TRBV18,TGTGCCAGCTCACGGGCAGGACAGGCCGTGATGTGGAATGAGCAGTTCTTC,CASSRAGQAVMWNEQFF
-,TRBJ1-5,-,TRBV4-1,TGCGCCAGCAGCCAAGCAGGGTCCGGCAATCAGCCCCAGCATTTT,CASSQAGSGNQPQHF
-,TRBJ1-1,-,TRBV6-4,TGTGCCAGCAGTGTAGTTTCGGACAGTGAAGCTTTCTTT,CASSVVSDSEAFF
-,TRBJ1-1,-,TRBV3-1/TRBV3-2,TGTGCCAGCAGCCAAGGGGCCGGGAACACTGAAGCTTTCTTT,CASSQGAGNTEAFF
-,TRBJ2-7,TRBD2,TRBV6-6,TGTGCCAGCAGGAACTTAGCGGGAGGGGAAAACGAGCAGTACTTC,CASRNLAGGENEQYF
-,TRBJ2-7,-,TRBV27,TGTGCCAGCAGTTTAGGACAATCCTACGAGCAGTACTTC,CASSLGQSYEQYF
-,TRBJ1-2,-,TRBV2,TGTGCCAGCAGTGGGAGGGGCTCAACTAACTATGGCTACACCTTC,CASSGRGSTNYGYTF
-,TRBJ1-2,TRBD1,TRBV9,TGTGCCAGCAGCGTAGATCTGGGACAGGGTATCGGCTACACCTTC,CASSVDLGQGIGYTF
-,TRBJ1-5,-,TRBV6-4,TGTGCCAGCAGTGATCGCCCGGTTAGTTCACCCCAGCATTTT,CASSDRPVSSPQHF
few,TRBJ1-1,-,TRBV3-1/TRBV3-2,TGTGCCAGCAGCCAGGACAAGGTGAGTGAAGCTTTCTTT,CASSQDKVSEAFF
-,TRBJ2-7,TRBD1,TRBV5-1,TGCGCCAGCAGCCCTGGCACAGGGGCCTACGAGCAGTACTTC,CASSPGTGAYEQYF
-,TRBJ1-4,TRBD1,TRBV5-1,TGCGCCAGCAGCTTGGGACAGGGAGATGAAAAACTGTTTTTT,CASSLGQGDEKLFF
-,TRBJ2-7,-,TRBV6-2/TRBV6-3,TGTGCCAGCAGTTACGGGGGAGGGGGCTACGAGCAGTACTTC,CASSYGGGGYEQYF
-,TRBJ1-1,-,TRBV25-1,TGTGCCAGTCGTGGAGCTTGGACTGAAGCTTTCTTT,CASRGAWTEAFF